This T cell receptor beta chain was captured by sequencing in a study of identical twins. TCRdb re-analysed the 5' RACE reads in MiXCR, keeping a single row per CDR3 protein. The sample has hundreds of thousands of distinct CDR3 sequences; 20% to 25% are singletons. J gave up 2 bases and V 0 bases, and 11 bases lay outside the gene matches. Germline V gives CDR1 MGHRA, CDR2 YSYEKL. The CDR3 extends over 19 amino acids. These same records also appear under a second study, on yellow fever vaccine responses in identical twins.

This clonotype originated in a woman in her late teens or twenties in good health. The V gene is TRBV4-1, the J gene TRBJ2-5; 11 bases agree with TRBD2. Sequences were obtained from CD4+ T cells sorted from blood. CDR3 DNA: TGCGCCAGCAGCCAAGATAGGAGTAGCGGGGGGGCAACTCAAGAGACCCAGTACTTC. Its protein product is CASSQDRSSGGATQETQYF.